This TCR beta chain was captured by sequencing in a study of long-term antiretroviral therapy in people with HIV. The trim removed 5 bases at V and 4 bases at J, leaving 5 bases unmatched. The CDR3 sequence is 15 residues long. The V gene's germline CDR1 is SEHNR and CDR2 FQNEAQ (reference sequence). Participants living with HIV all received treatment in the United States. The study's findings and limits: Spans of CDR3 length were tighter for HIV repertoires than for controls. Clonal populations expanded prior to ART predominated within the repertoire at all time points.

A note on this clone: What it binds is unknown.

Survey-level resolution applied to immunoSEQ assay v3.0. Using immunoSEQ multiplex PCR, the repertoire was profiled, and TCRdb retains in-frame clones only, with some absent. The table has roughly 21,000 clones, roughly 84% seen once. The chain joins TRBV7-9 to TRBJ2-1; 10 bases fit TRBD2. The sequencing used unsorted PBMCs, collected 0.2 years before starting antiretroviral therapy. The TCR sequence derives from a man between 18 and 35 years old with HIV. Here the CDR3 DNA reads TGTGCCAGCAGCCCGATTAGCGGGGGGTACAATGAGCAGTTCTTC. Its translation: CASSPISGGYNEQFF.